The sequence of this TCR beta chain was determined in a study of PD-1 blockade in classical Hodgkin lymphoma. General observations from the study: Researchers reported that CD4+ TCR diversity, though not CD8+, rose significantly by C4D1. Whoever responded completely had baseline diversity much like that seen in newly diagnosed patients. When set against healthy donors, newly diagnosed patients were reported to show lower baseline TCR diversity.

TCRdb keeps only in-frame clones here, not all; method: immunoSEQ multiplex PCR. In the table there are around 17,000 clones, 60% to 75% of which are singletons. Details on this clone: The antigen remains unidentified.

As for time point: cycle 4 day 1 (C4D1), after less than seven weeks of nivolumab. Relapses following autologous stem cell transplantation were seen in all patients, with brentuximab vedotin exposure varying. The CDR3 is 16 residues long. Trimming stripped 2 bases from V and 0 bases from J, with 11 bases between. CDR1 and CDR2 from the germline V gene are MDHEN and SYDVKM. The TCR comes from a human donor with classical Hodgkin lymphoma. This material consisted of peripheral blood mononuclear cells (PBMCs), taken before the fourth cycle of nivolumab. The rearrangement links TRBV28 to TRBJ2-1; D is perhaps TRBD2 (6 bases). CDR3 region: CASSLIGGASYNEQFF. CDR3 bases: TGTGCCAGCAGTTTAATAGGCGGGGCCTCCTACAATGAGCAGTTCTTC.